This T cell receptor beta chain was sequenced during a study of OX40 agonist ivuxolimab in advanced cancers. Study-level information: An agonistic human IgG2 monoclonal antibody against OX40 (CD134) was given.

General study findings and limits: Among the lowest levels of clonal expansion were found in partial responders at 0.1-3.0 mg/kg. Antigens targeted by the expanded peripheral T cells were not determined.

In the case of this clone: What it binds is not known.

The protocol was immunoSEQ multiplex PCR, while the TCRdb copy is restricted to in-frame clones and leaves out a portion. This sample has about 76,000 clones, with 89% found just once. Sample: CD4+ or CD8+ T cells sorted from blood, taken in a trial of the OX40 agonist ivuxolimab. The sequence was obtained from an adult with an advanced solid tumor such as melanoma, head and neck, liver or kidney cancer.

The CDR3 coding sequence is TGTGCCAGCAGCCTGGGGAGAGGGTTTGATACGCAGTATTTT. This gives the protein CASSLGRGFDTQYF. This chain joins TRBV5-4 and TRBJ2-3; D might be TRBD2 (5 bases). Germline V gene sequence: CDR1 SGHNT, CDR2 YYREEE (reference sequence). Trimming shortened V by 4 bases and J by 6 bases, and 15 bases separated the two germline ends. This CDR3 is 14 amino acids long.